Included here is one T cell receptor beta chain sequence, with context. Its antigen remains unknown. UMI-labeled TRB cDNA libraries were prepared by 5' RACE. TCRdb reprocessed the 5' RACE reads and stores each CDR3 protein as one record, lacking DNA. This specimen shows approximately 90,000 distinct CDR3 sequences; the ten leading clones hold roughly 0.48%. The data stem from a study of CXCR3-negative and CXCR3-positive naive CD8 T cells. Study-wide results and limits: A higher hydrophobicity marked the TRB CDR3s of CXCR3-positive naive cells versus CXCR3-negative naive cells.

Germline assignment: CDR1 MNHNY and CDR2 SVGAGI (reference sequence). CDR3 length equals 14 residues. Researchers sorted about 320,000 cells of each CD8+ T cell subset in triplicate. This sequence originates from a human donor in good health. Some clones in this sample may be carry-over from other donors' samples. Sequenced: naive CXCR3+ CD8+ T cells from blood. As for subset: CD45RO-CCR7+CD27+CD95- naive CD8+ T cells expressing CXCR3 (TNR3+). This chain links TRBV6-6 with TRBJ2-1; checking the TCRdb D call of TRBD2 is not possible without DNA. CDR3 loop: CATQELAGKGEQFF.